This T cell receptor (beta chain) was recorded in a study of cytomegalovirus exposure and HLA in healthy donors (dated by TCRdb to the late 2010s). At the level of the whole study: According to an earlier analysis of a few hundred of the donors, about 170 million T cells yielded 117 million unique TCR beta sequences and 250 to 350 Gb of sequence data. Around 320 gigabases of sequencing data and tens of millions of unique TCR sequences were included in an early release covering under 650 HLA-typed donors. Among the roughly 430 genotyped donors, around 81% belonged to the genetic ancestry cluster associated with self-reported Caucasian donors. The study aimed to test whether signatures of past pathogen exposure could be identified by cataloging public T cell receptors. The study profiled the T cell repertoires of under 700 subjects by immunosequencing and related them to cytomegalovirus serostatus. In addition to the first cohort of roughly 670 subjects, a separate validation cohort of around 110 different subjects was used. To predict cytomegalovirus infection status, the study combined high-throughput TCR immunosequencing, statistical association of individual TCRs with disease status, and machine learning. In a later analysis, previously published TCR beta repertoires from several hundred donors were re-analyzed and high-resolution HLA genotyping was added so that TCR occurrence patterns could be studied. In the later analysis, no new phenotypic data were used to find candidate immune exposures; instead, reliance was placed on TCR beta sequences and their occurrence across donors. To decide whether each TCR beta V gene segment behaved as functional or pseudogenic, an earlier analysis of 587 of the donors relied on high-throughput TCR beta sequencing. Donor age, sex, ethnicity and CMV serostatus were compiled alongside the repertoire data. Genome-wide SNP genotypes for about 55% of the 666 donors were used in a later genetic analysis, which treated that subset as a discovery cohort. All discovery cohort repertoires had been generated using a single sequencing platform. Both class I and class II loci were covered by HLA typing, at four-digit resolution. The number of donors typed differed by locus, with 629-630 for A, B, C, DRB1 and DQB1, around 560 for DQA1, under 610 for DPA1, and 450 to 480 for DPB1. Because of strong linkage in the cohort, roughly five DR-DQ haplotypes were treated as single units for association and clustering. Across about 380 genotyped donors of the cohort, an average of about 200,000 unique TCR beta nucleotide sequences per donor were sequenced, and around 20% of those sequences were non-productive.

Its CDR3 holds 15 amino acids, cysteine through phenylalanine. Here the CDR3 DNA is all that survives: 45 bases in frame from base 1. CDR1 MGHRA and CDR2 YSYEKL are derived from the germline V gene. After removal of 4 bases from V and 8 bases from J, the junction retains 5 bases not matched to a gene. The research as a whole found: A cluster of highly shared sequence variants was judged likely to represent a technical artifact of the sequencing pipeline. When HLA alleles, especially DR and DQ, strongly co-occurred, attributing TCR associations to individual alleles was difficult. According to a later analysis, parvovirus B19, influenza, CMV and Epstein-Barr virus appeared linked to several top co-occurrence clusters. Correlated functional status among segregating V segments might be attributable to linkage disequilibrium, but an unknown experimental factor could not be ruled out. In an earlier analysis of 587 of the donors, most TCR beta V segments appeared in productive rearrangements about 87% or about 30% of the time, broadly matching IMGT annotations. In vitro tests confirmed that a few of the cytomegalovirus-associated TCR beta chains recognize cytomegalovirus antigens. The only immune exposure information available for the cohort was CMV serostatus. The study gave a list of about 170 TCR beta chains associated with cytomegalovirus. In both the original and validation cohorts, the classifier was reported to diagnose cytomegalovirus status with high specificity and sensitivity. Because some donors lacked HLA typing at each locus, the association tests relied only on the typed subset. Roughly 17 rarely observed V segments, including chromosome 9 orphons, were excluded from the earlier analysis of some 590 of the donors because counts were too low. In a later analysis, HLA-associated TCR beta chains showed more clonal expansion and lower generation probabilities than non-associated chains that were equally common. The presence/absence analyses assumed that sequencing depth was roughly uniform across donors, and that assumption may not be true. The 87-base-pair reads could not distinguish some IMGT-functional V segments, including TRBV6-2 and TRBV6-3, so those segments were excluded. Across donors, most TCR sequences were observed very rarely, whereas some public TCRs were present in many individuals. A later genetic analysis associated a missense DCLRE1C variant with V-gene and J-gene trimming of TCR beta chains, and an independent cohort replicated the association. According to a later analysis, TCR association rates differed among HLA loci, with DRB1 alleles showing the most associated TCRs and HLA-C alleles showing the fewest. In this cohort, only TCR beta chains were sequenced, and detectable features were limited by the absence of alpha or paired-chain data. According to the authors, the approach could potentially be generalized to other disease states and immunological phenotypes. A further reported finding was that TCR beta sequences accurately predicted the HLA-A and HLA-B alleles for most subjects in the first cohort. In a later analysis, about 17,000 TCR beta sequences were associated with specific HLA alleles at a false discovery rate of 0.05. A later analysis found that most CMV-associated TCR beta chains appeared HLA-restricted, with HLA associations seemingly driven largely by CMV exposure. According to a later genetic analysis, donors in an Asian-associated ancestry cluster had fewer N-insertions in productive TCRs than the approximately 630-donor mean.

This clone has more than one count but fewer than ten. Its antigen is still unknown. The input lacks base qualities; no much larger clone sits a single base away. In total, just over 650 healthy bone marrow donors made up the cohort. Cohort members were all nominally healthy when sampled, although unrecorded immune exposures were likely present. The donor was CMV seronegative and belonged to the group of approximately 320 seronegative cohort members. Every donor gave a peripheral blood sample, and the peripheral blood mononuclear cells from that sample were used for TCR beta sequencing. The Qiagen DNeasy Blood Extraction Kit was used to extract genomic DNA from the blood cell samples. Library generation was performed with the immunoSEQ multiplex PCR assay. A mixture of 60 forward primers for TCR Vbeta segments and 13 reverse primers for TCR Jbeta segments was used in the multiplex PCR. The CDR3 region of rearranged TCR beta genes was amplified from genomic DNA with a multiplex PCR assay. The Illumina HiSeq System was used to sequence the amplified TCR beta libraries as 87-base-pair reads. In the paper's pipeline: Across the 500 to 700 repertoires, a later analysis counted tens of millions of unique TCR beta chains, roughly 11 million of which were shared by at least two donors. A nearest-neighbor algorithm error-corrected the raw reads and collapsed the reads into unique sequences, merging closely related sequences to remove PCR and sequencing errors. To assign V, D and J gene segments, CDR3 sequences were aligned to IMGT reference sequences. Each retained sequence needed at least a six-nucleotide match to both a V gene segment and a J gene segment. Rearrangements were called productive when the CDR3 lacked stop codons and stayed in frame with V and J; all others were non-productive. CDR3 was defined by IMGT convention, running from the second conserved V-encoded cysteine to the conserved J-encoded phenylalanine. The earlier analysis of 500 to 600 of the donors excluded sequences that lacked an unambiguous match to a single V gene segment. In an earlier analysis of a few hundred of the donors, V segments were called functional above 56.7% productive rearrangements and were called segregating when the between-donor standard deviation exceeded 5%. A statistical classification framework was built to diagnose cytomegalovirus status from the catalog of TCR beta chain sequences. In a later analysis, V and J genes were assigned by comparing TCR nucleotide sequences against IMGT/GENE-DB human TR gene sequences. Using the TCRdist pipeline, a later analysis assigned CDR3 sequences along with most-parsimonious VDJ recombination scenarios. A later analysis defined each TCR beta chain by its CDR3 amino acid sequence plus V-gene family, and excluded reads lacking a unique V-gene family. To address suspected cross-contamination and a sequencing artifact, a later analysis removed around 600 highly shared, low-generation-probability nucleotide sequences. For each public chain, a later analysis derived a clonal expansion index from normalized ranks of inferred template counts within each repertoire. In a later analysis, generation probabilities were computed using a VDJ recombination model fitted to out-of-frame rearrangements, and the results were checked against IGoR. In a later analysis, TCR-TCR, TCR-HLA and TCR-CMV co-occurrence was scored with hypergeometric tests, and a repertoire-size bias correction was applied to TCR pairs. A later analysis estimated false discovery rates by permuting HLA or CMV assignments 20 times. In a later analysis, co-occurring TCRs were grouped with DBSCAN, and TCRdist sequence similarity was added when clustering was performed within HLA-allele-positive subsets. Co-occurrence clustering excluded repertoires with fewer than 30,000 or more than 120,000 public chains, plus five with anomalous nucleotide sharing. Imported from immuneACCESS, the table was reduced by TCRdb to in-frame sequences with V and J called. These copies leave out some clones; in studies compared against another copy, an unresolved V gene accounts for under half, and the cause of the remainder is not known. The V and J calls and clone size come from that table; D and trimming were worked out from the DNA. This sample holds about 240,000 clones; around 80% were observed only once. The ten biggest clones cover approximately 0.47% of the sample.

This chain joins TRBV4-1 to TRBJ2-1; 13 bases in between match TRBD2. Material: PBMCs. The receptor comes from a boy between 10 and 17 years old in good health and CMV-seronegative. Here the CDR3 is given as CASSPGLAGEHEQFF. The DNA is as follows: TGCGCCAGCAGCCCTGGACTAGCGGGAGAACATGAGCAGTTCTTC.